This T cell receptor beta chain was sequenced for a study of OX40 agonist ivuxolimab in advanced cancers. Study-level points and caveats: Partial responders at 0.1-3.0 mg/kg showed near-lowest clonal expansion. Both blood CD4+ and CD8+ T cells showed clonal growth by week 6 at 0.1 to 3.0 mg/kg.

As for this clone: No antigen is known for it.

Sequencing was performed with immunoSEQ multiplex PCR; in TCRdb, only in-frame clones are kept and a portion is missing. The repertoire holds 80,000 to 100,000 clones, 75% to 90% seen once, with around 0.8% in the top ten. With baseline, cycle 4 day 1, and cycle 7 day 1 as timepoints, blood was sampled. CDR3 length equals 12 residues. Trimming removed 0 bases at V and 7 bases at J, with 5 bases between. Germline loops: CDR1 SGHDT, CDR2 YYEEEE. This receptor was identified in an adult with an advanced solid tumor such as melanoma, head and neck, liver or kidney cancer. The genes are TRBV5-6 and TRBJ1-3; D is unclear. The sequencing used CD4+ or CD8+ T cells sorted from blood, collected in a trial of the OX40 agonist ivuxolimab. CDR3 sequence (DNA): TGTGCCAGCAGCTTGGCGGGGAACACCATATATTTT. Its protein product is CASSLAGNTIYF.